The 24 T cell receptor beta chains given below trace back to one sample, sequenced in a study of cytomegalovirus exposure and HLA in healthy donors. It was with 60 Vbeta and 13 Jbeta primers that the PCR ran. Method: immunoSEQ multiplex PCR; TCRdb's copy keeps in-frame clones and lacks some. The profile covers 95,000 to 130,000 clones, with 75% to 85% appearing a single time and 4% to 5.5% taken by the ten largest. Sequenced sample: PBMCs. These TCRs come from a man aged 30 to 45 in good health and CMV-seropositive.

This clone occurred a few times. The chain is built from TRBV6-5 and TRBJ2-3; 9 nucleotides align to TRBD2. The germline gives CDR1 MNHEY, CDR2 SVGAGI. Trimming removed 0 bases from V and 4 bases from J; junction bases left unmatched: 2. The CDR3 is made up of 15 amino acids. The CDR3 sequence: CASSYSAGGADTQYF. The CDR3 nucleotides read TGTGCCAGCAGTTACTCAGCGGGGGGCGCAGATACGCAGTATTTT.

A remark on this clone: At the DNA level, this CDR3 is encoded by other sequences in the same sample as well. CDR3 nucleotide sequence: TGTGCCAGCAGCCGACAGGGAAACACCATATATTTT. It is translated as CASSRQGNTIYF. The chain combines TRBV11-1 with TRBJ1-3; D may be TRBD1 (5 bases). The ends were cut back, 5 bases at V and 4 bases at J, with 6 bases in the middle. CDR1 and CDR2 (germline): SGHAT, FQDESV (reference sequence). The CDR3 has 12 residues.

This clone came up once. The J gene is TRBJ2-7, the V gene TRBV7-9; TRBD2 agrees at 9 bases. CDR3 size: 16 residues. V dropped 5 bases and J dropped 3; count of bases not matched to a gene: 11. CDR1 SEHNR and CDR2 FQNEAQ come from the germline V gene (reference sequence). The DNA of the CDR3 is TGTGCCAGCAGCAAAACTCTAGCGGGGTTAATCTACGAGCAGTACTTC. Its translation is CASSKTLAGLIYEQYF.

This rearrangement joins TRBV4-2 to TRBJ1-4; TRBD1 matches 11 bases. The CDR3 is 16 residues long. The trim removed 2 bases at V and 7 bases at J, leaving 6 bases unmatched. The V gene's germline CDR1 is LGHNA and CDR2 YNFKEQ. This chain's CDR3 is CASSQTGTGGSEKLFF. The CDR3 region has the DNA TGTGCCAGCAGCCAAACCGGGACAGGGGGGAGTGAAAAACTGTTTTTT.

A remark on this clone: A read error may account for a junction end that differs from germline. The gene calls are TRBV7-9 and TRBJ2-3, with 12 bases aligning to TRBD2. CDR1 is SEHNR, CDR2 FQNEAQ, per germline (reference sequence). CDR3 length equals 18 residues. CDR3 nucleotides: TGTGCCAGCAGCGAAAGCTTTACTAGCGGGGGGAACACAGGTACGCAGTATTTT. This translates into CASSESFTSGGNTGTQYF.

The genes are TRBV9 and TRBJ2-3; 7 bases align to TRBD1. The V and J ends lost 3 bases and 5 bases, in that order; junction bases with no gene match: 6. The germline CDR1 and CDR2 sequences are SGDLS and YYNGEE. The CDR3 spans 14 residues. CDR3 sequence (DNA): TGTGCCAGCAGCGCAACGAGACAGGGAGATACGCAGTATTTT. Protein: CASSATRQGDTQYF.

V and J are TRBV5-6 and TRBJ2-2; 7 nucleotides agree with TRBD1. The CDR3 loop spans 15 amino acids. V shed 2 bases, J shed 3 bases, and the junction held 4 bases outside the gene matches. CDR1 is SGHDT and CDR2 is YYEEEE in the germline V gene. This chain's CDR3 is CASSFRQGDTGELFF. CDR3 nucleotide sequence: TGTGCCAGCAGCTTCCGACAGGGAGACACCGGGGAGCTGTTTTTT.

The chain employs TRBV7-3 and TRBJ2-3; the D gene is possibly TRBD2 (6 bases). V was cut by 4 bases and J by 1 base, with 9 bases left in between. CDR3 length: 14 residues. Germline-derived CDR1 and CDR2 are SGHTA and FQGTGA. The CDR3 sequence is CASSSGLGTDTQYF. In DNA, the CDR3 is TGTGCCAGCAGCTCGGGACTTGGCACAGATACGCAGTATTTT.

The chain is built from TRBV5-7 and TRBJ2-7, with 10 bases aligning to TRBD1. Being an ORF, TRBV5-7 has a function that is uncertain. With V trimmed by 0 bases and J by 2 bases, 11 bases remained unmatched. CDR3 length: 18 residues. In nucleotides, the CDR3 is TGTGCCAGCAGCTTGGGTGACAGGGGGCCCCCACACACCTACGAGCAGTACTTC. It specifies CASSLGDRGPPHTYEQYF.

V is TRBV2 and J is TRBJ1-6, with 9 bases that match TRBD1. The CDR3 consists of 13 residues. V was pared by 4 bases and J by 10 bases, with 2 bases of the junction left unmatched. Germline V gene lookup returns CDR1 SNHLY and CDR2 FYNNEI. DNA for the CDR3: TGTGCCAGCAGTGGACAGGGGGGATCACCCCTCCACTTT. As protein: CASSGQGGSPLHF.

V is TRBV28 and J is TRBJ1-5, with unresolved D. The CDR3 spans 12 residues. Germline V gene lookup returns CDR1 MDHEN and CDR2 SYDVKM. V shed 9 bases and J shed 3 bases, with 9 bases lying between them. The CDR3 bases are TGTGCCAGTCACAGAATCAATCAGCCCCAGCATTTT. Residues: CASHRINQPQHF.

The chain is built from TRBV27 and TRBJ2-1; 12 nucleotides line up with TRBD2. Germline CDR1 reads MNHEY; CDR2 reads SMNVEV (reference sequence). J gave up 7 bases and V 6 bases, and 10 bases lay outside the gene matches. The CDR3 has 16 amino acids. CDR3 bases: TGTGCCAGCAGGGAGGTTATTGGACTAGCGGGGAATGAGCAGTTCTTC. It translates to CASREVIGLAGNEQFF.

The chain joins TRBV11-2 to TRBJ1-4; 11 bases map to TRBD1. This CDR3 contains 17 residues. The germline gives CDR1 SGHAT, CDR2 FQNNGV. V was pared by 5 bases and J by 7 bases, with 12 bases of the junction left unmatched. The CDR3 loop is CASSTRDRGSGGEKLFF. The CDR3 bases are TGTGCCAGCAGCACCCGGGACAGGGGGTCCGGAGGTGAAAAACTGTTTTTT.

CDR3 loop: CASSQGRLAGLYNEQFF. CDR3 bases: TGCGCCAGCAGCCAAGGCCGACTAGCGGGGCTTTACAATGAGCAGTTCTTC. This rearrangement joins TRBV4-3 to TRBJ2-1; 11 bases map to TRBD2. There are 17 residues in the CDR3. Losses at the gene ends were 1 base for V and 4 bases for J; bases not matched to a gene: 6. CDR1 and CDR2 (germline): LGHNA, YSLEER.

This clone was recorded once. The chain is built from TRBV15 and TRBJ1-5, with no clear D. The ends were cut back, 1 base at V and 1 base at J, with 8 bases in the middle. CDR1 and CDR2 from the germline V gene are LNHNV and YYDKDF (reference sequence). CDR3 length: 15 residues. CDR3 in amino acids: CATSRAVLSNQPQHF. CDR3 coding DNA: TGTGCCACCAGCAGAGCGGTGCTCAGCAATCAGCCCCAGCATTTT. The full variable domain, with the rest looked up from reference TRBV15 and TRBJ1-5, is DAMVIQNPRYQVTQFGKPVTLSCSQTLNHNVMYWYQQKSSQAPKLLFHYYDKDFNNEADTPDNFQSRRPNTSFCFLDIRSPGLGDTAMYLCATSRAVLSNQPQHFGDGTRLSIL.

The chain employs TRBV6-1 and TRBJ2-5; TRBD1 agrees at 7 bases. With V trimmed by 10 bases and J by 5 bases, 10 bases remained unmatched. Germline V gene lookup returns CDR1 MNHNS and CDR2 SASEGT. The CDR3 covers 13 residues. The CDR3 coding sequence is TGTGCCATTAAGTACAGGGGCGGGGAGACCCAGTACTTC. It encodes CAIKYRGGETQYF.

This chain joins TRBV4-3 and TRBJ2-7; D perhaps matches TRBD2 (7 bases). V dropped 0 bases and J dropped 4 bases, with 13 bases sitting between them. The CDR3 runs 15 residues. Germline CDR1 LGHNA, CDR2 YSLEER. CDR3 DNA: TGCGCCAGCAGCCAAGATTTGAGGGGGGGGTACGAGCAGTACTTC. Protein product: CASSQDLRGGYEQYF.

The chain uses TRBV10-3 and TRBJ1-2, with TRBD1 matching 10 bases. With V trimmed by 10 bases and J by 5 bases, 10 bases remained unmatched. Germline V gene sequence: CDR1 ENHRY, CDR2 SYGVKD. The CDR3 covers 14 residues. CDR3 coding DNA: TGTGCCACCGCCAGACAGGGGGCAACTTATGGCTACACCTTC. It yields the protein CATARQGATYGYTF.

V is TRBV2 and J is TRBJ2-3, with TRBD2 matching over 8 bases. Germline CDR1 and CDR2: SNHLY and FYNNEI. V shed 4 bases, J shed 4 bases, and the junction held 13 bases outside the gene matches. The CDR3 totals 17 residues. The CDR3 nucleotides read TGTGCCAGCAGTGCCCCCGGGGGGGTTGGTGATGCAGATACGCAGTATTTT. It codes for CASSAPGGVGDADTQYF.

This clone appeared a few times. This rearrangement joins TRBV6-1 to TRBJ1-4; D is unresolved. This CDR3 spans 14 amino acids. V was pared by 4 bases and J by 1 base, with 7 bases between. Germline-derived CDR1 and CDR2 are MNHNS and SASEGT. As DNA, the CDR3 is TGTGCCAGCAGTGCTAGAAGAACTAATGAAAAACTGTTTTTT. Translating it yields CASSARRTNEKLFF.

The V gene is TRBV11-2, the J gene TRBJ1-6; D gene uncertain. Between the trimmed V and J ends, which lost 1 base and 10 bases, there was a span of 8 bases. Looked up from germline, CDR1 is SGHAT and CDR2 is FQNNGV. CDR3 length: 13 amino acids. The CDR3 nucleotides read TGTGCCAGCAGCTTAGGGGAGGGATCACCCCTCCACTTT. Protein sequence: CASSLGEGSPLHF.

The gene calls are TRBV4-2 and TRBJ1-2, with 7 bases identical to TRBD1. Germline V gene lookup returns CDR1 LGHNA and CDR2 YNFKEQ. The CDR3 has 13 amino acids. J gave up 6 bases and V 4 bases, and 5 bases lay outside the gene matches. CDR3 nucleotides: TGTGCCAGCAGCCTGGACAGGCTTGATGGCTACACCTTC. The encoded protein is CASSLDRLDGYTF.

The genes are TRBV4-2 and TRBJ1-1, with TRBD1 as a possible D gene (6 bases). CDR3 length: 13 amino acids. Germline V lookup: CDR1 LGHNA, CDR2 YNFKEQ. The V end lost 5 bases, the J end lost 7 bases, and 14 bases lay between the germline ends. CDR3 loop: CASSIQGFGEAFF. The CDR3 bases are TGTGCCAGCAGCATACAGGGTTTCGGTGAAGCTTTCTTT.

V usage is TRBV29-1 and J usage is TRBJ2-5; 10 bases are a match to TRBD2. Germline assignment: CDR1 SQVTM and CDR2 ANQGSEA. This CDR3 spans 12 amino acids. The V and J ends lost 6 bases and 4 bases, in that order; junction bases with no gene match: 2. CDR3 coding DNA: TGCAGCGTCCTAGCGGGAGTAGAGACCCAGTACTTC. It encodes CSVLAGVETQYF.